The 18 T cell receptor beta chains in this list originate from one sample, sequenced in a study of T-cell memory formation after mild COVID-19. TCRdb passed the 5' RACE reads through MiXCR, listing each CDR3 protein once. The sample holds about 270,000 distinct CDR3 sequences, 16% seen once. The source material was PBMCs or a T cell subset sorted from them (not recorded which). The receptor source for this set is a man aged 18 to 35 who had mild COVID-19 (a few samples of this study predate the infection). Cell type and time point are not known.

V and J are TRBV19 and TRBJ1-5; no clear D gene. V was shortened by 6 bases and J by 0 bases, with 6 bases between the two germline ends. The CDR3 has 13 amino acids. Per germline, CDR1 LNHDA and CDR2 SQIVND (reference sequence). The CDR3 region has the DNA TGTGCCAGTAGGGAGTATAGCAATCAGCCCCAGCATTTT. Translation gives CASREYSNQPQHF.

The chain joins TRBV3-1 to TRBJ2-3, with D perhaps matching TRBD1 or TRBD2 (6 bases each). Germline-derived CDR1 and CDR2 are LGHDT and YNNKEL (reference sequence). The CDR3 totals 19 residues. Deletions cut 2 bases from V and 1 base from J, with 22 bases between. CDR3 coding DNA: TGTGCCAGCAGCCAATTTTCCCGGGGGCGAGGGCTGGGCACAGATACGCAGTATTTT. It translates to CASSQFSRGRGLGTDTQYF.

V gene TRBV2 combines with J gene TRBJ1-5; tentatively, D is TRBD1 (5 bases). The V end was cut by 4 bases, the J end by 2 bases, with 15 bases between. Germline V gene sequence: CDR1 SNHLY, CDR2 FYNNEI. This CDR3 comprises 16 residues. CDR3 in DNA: TGTGCCAGCAGTGTCTCCAGGGATACCCGCAATCAGCCCCAGCATTTT. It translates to CASSVSRDTRNQPQHF.

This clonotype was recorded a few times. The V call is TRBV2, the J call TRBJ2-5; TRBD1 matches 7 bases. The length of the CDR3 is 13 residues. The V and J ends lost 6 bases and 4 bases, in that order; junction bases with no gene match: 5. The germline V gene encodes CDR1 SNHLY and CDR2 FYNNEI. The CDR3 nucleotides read TGTGCCAGCAGGCCACAGGGGCGAGAGACCCAGTACTTC. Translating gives CASRPQGRETQYF.

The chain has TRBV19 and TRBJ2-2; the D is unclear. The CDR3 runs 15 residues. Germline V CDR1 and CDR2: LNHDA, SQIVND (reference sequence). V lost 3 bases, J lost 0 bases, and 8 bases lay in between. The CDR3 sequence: CASSMGSPNTGELFF. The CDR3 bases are TGTGCCAGTAGTATGGGGTCCCCGAACACCGGGGAGCTGTTTTTT.

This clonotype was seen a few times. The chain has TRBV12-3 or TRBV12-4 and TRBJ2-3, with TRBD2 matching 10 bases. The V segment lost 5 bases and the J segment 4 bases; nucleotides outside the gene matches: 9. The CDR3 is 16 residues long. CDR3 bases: TGTGCCAGCAGTCCAACAGCGGGGGGGAACCCAGATACGCAGTATTTT. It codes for CASSPTAGGNPDTQYF.

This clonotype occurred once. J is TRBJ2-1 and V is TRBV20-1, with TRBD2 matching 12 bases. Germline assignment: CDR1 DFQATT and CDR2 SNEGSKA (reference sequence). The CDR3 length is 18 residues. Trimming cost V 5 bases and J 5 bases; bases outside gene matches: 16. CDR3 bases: TGCAGTGCTCGCCCTAGGGCTAGCGGGGGGGCCCTAGACAATGAGCAGTTCTTC. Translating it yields CSARPRASGGALDNEQFF.

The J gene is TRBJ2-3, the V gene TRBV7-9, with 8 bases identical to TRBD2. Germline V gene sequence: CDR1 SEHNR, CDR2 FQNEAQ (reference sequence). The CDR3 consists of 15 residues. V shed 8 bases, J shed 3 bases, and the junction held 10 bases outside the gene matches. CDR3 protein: CASRSLAVATDTQYF. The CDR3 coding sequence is TGTGCCAGCCGTTCACTAGCGGTGGCAACAGATACGCAGTATTTT.

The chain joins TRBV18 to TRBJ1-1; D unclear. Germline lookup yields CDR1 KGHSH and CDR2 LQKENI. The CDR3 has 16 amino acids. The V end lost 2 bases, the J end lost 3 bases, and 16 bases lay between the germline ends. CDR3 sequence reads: CASSPSQRLSDTEAFF. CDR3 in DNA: TGTGCCAGCTCACCAAGTCAACGACTTTCGGACACTGAAGCTTTCTTT.

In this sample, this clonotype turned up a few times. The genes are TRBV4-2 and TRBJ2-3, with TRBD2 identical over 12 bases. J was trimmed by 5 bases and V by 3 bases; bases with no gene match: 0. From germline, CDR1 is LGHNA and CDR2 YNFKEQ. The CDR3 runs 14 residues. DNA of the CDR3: TGTGCCAGCAGCCAGACTAGCGGGAGAGATACGCAGTATTTT. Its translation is CASSQTSGRDTQYF.

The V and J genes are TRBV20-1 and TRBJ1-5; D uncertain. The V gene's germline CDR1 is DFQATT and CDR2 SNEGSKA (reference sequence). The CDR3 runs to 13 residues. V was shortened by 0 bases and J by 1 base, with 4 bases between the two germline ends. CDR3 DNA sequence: TGCAGTGCTAGAGATGCCAGCAATCAGCCCCAGCATTTT. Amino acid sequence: CSARDASNQPQHF.

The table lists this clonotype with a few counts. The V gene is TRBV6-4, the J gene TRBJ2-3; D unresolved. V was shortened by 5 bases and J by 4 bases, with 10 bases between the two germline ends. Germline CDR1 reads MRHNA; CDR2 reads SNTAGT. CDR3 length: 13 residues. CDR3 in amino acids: CASSTQRSDTQYF. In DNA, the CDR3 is TGTGCCAGCAGTACCCAACGGTCAGATACGCAGTATTTT.

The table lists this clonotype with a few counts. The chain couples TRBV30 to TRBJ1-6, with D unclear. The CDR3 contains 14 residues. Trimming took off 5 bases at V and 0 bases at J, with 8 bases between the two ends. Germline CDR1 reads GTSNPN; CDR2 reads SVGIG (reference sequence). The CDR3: CAWGRSSYNSPLHF. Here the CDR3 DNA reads TGTGCCTGGGGGAGGAGCTCCTATAATTCACCCCTCCACTTT.

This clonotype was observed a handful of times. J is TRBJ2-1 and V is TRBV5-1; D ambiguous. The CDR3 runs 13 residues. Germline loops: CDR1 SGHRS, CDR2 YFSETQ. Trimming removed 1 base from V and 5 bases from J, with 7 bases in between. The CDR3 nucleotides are TGCGCCAGCAGCTTGAATACCGACAATGAGCAGTTCTTC. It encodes CASSLNTDNEQFF.

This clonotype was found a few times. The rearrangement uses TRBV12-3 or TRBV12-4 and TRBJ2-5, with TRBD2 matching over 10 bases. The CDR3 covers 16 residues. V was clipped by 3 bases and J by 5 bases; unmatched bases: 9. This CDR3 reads CASSFKRGGLAETQYF. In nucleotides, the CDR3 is TGTGCCAGCAGTTTCAAGCGGGGGGGCCTGGCGGAGACCCAGTACTTC.

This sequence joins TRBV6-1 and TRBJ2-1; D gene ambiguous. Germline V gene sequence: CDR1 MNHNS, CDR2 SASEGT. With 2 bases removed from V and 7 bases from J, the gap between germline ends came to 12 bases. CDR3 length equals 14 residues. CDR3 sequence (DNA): TGTGCCAGCAGTGAAAGGGTCGGTGGGAATGAGCAGTTCTTC. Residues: CASSERVGGNEQFF.

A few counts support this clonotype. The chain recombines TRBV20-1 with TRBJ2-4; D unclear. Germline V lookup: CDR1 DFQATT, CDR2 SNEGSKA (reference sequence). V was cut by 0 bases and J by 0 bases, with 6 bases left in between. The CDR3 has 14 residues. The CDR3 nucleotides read TGCAGTGCTAGAGATTCCCTAGCCAAAAACATTCAGTACTTC. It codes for CSARDSLAKNIQYF.

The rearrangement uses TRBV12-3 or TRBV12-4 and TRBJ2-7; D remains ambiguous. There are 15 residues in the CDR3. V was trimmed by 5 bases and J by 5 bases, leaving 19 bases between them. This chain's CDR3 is CASSLLRQPPHEQYF. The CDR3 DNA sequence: TGTGCCAGCAGTCTACTCCGTCAGCCTCCCCACGAGCAGTACTTC.